This T cell receptor (beta chain) was retrieved from a study of CD8 T cells in Susac syndrome. A quantity of roughly 0.5 to 1 ug RNA underwent reverse transcription using random hexamers. A single record per CDR3 protein comes from TCRdb applying MiXCR to the immunoSEQ multiplex PCR reads. In the table there are a few hundred thousand distinct CDR3 sequences, roughly 84% of which are singletons. The CDR3 is 12 amino acids. CDR1 is SNHLY and CDR2 is FYNNEI in the germline V gene. V was shortened by 8 bases and J by 3 bases, with 10 bases between the two germline ends. The clonotype originates from a human donor with multiple sclerosis. Source material: CD8+ T cells from PBMCs. V is TRBV2 and J is TRBJ1-1; D not certain. CDR3 DNA: TGTGCCAGCCCGGACGGCTACACTGAAGCTTTCTTT. It translates to CASPDGYTEAFF.